Described below is a single TCR beta chain sequence and its context. Antigen unknown. This CDR3 spans 17 amino acids. Germline V lookup: CDR1 MDHEN, CDR2 SYDVKM. The V segment lost 4 bases and the J segment 0 bases; nucleotides outside the gene matches: 9. The data originate from a study of cytotoxic CD8 clonotypes in ibrutinib-treated CLL. Overall study: 25 or so partial and 2 complete responses; at median 68 months, about 14 remitted, around twelve progressed.

General study findings and limits: Sample timing was unmatched between remission and later-progressing patients; lymph nodes unstudied.

A 1 in 200,000 to 1 in 1 million T cell depth was the sequencing target. Data came from immunoSEQ multiplex PCR; TCRdb stores just in-frame clones and leaves some out. This sample has more than 85,000 clones, with approximately 78% found just once. The specimen was PBMCs, collected after 12 months of ibrutinib treatment. The rearrangement uses TRBV28 and TRBJ2-4, with 7 bases identical to TRBD2. This TCR was sampled from a human donor with chronic lymphocytic leukemia. CDR3 region: CASSSPPSGLAKNIQYF. The CDR3 coding sequence is TGTGCCAGCAGTTCCCCCCCTAGCGGATTAGCCAAAAACATTCAGTACTTC.